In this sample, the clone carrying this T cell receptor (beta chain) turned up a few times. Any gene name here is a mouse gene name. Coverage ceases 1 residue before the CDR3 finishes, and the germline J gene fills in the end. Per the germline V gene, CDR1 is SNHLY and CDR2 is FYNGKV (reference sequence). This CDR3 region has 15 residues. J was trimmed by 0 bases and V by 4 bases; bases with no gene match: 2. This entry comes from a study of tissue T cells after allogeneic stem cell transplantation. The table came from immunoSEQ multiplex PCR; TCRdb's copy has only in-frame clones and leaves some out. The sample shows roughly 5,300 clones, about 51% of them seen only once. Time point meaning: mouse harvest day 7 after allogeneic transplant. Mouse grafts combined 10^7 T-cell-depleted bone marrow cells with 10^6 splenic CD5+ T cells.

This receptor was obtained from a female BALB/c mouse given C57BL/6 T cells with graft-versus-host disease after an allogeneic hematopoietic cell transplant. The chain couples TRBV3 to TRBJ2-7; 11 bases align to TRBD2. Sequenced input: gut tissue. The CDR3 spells CASSSTGGVSYEQYF. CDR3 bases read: TGTGCCAGCAGCTCGACTGGGGGGGTCTCCTATGAACAGTAC.